The 4 T cell receptor beta chains reported below all come from one sample, sequenced in a study of shared clonotypes between healthy human individuals (dated by TCRdb to 2020 to 2021). Libraries were made using the immunoSEQ multiplex PCR assay. TCRdb holds this immuneACCESS table with in-frame rearrangements only. Some clones are missing; in checked studies, unresolved V genes explain under half, and the rest has no known cause. The sample profile shows fewer than 1.8 million clones; 97% to 99% of them were found once. The top ten clonotypes cover 0.36% of the sample. Specimen: naive CD4+ T cells sorted from blood. The cell subset or site label, as the study defines it: CD45RA+ positively selected. These receptors all come from a man aged 25 to 45 in good health.

On this clone: The junction departs from the called germline gene at one end, perhaps through a read error. This chain links TRBV4-3 with TRBJ2-1, with 9 bases lining up with TRBD2. This CDR3 spans 17 amino acids. CDR1 is LGHNA and CDR2 is YSLEER in the germline V gene. CDR3 residues: CASSQDRGGQGAGGRLF. Written as DNA, the CDR3 is TGCGCCAGCAGCCAAGATAGGGGGGGGCAGGGAGCGGGAGGCAGACTCTTC.

This sequence joins TRBV5-3 and TRBJ2-5, with a tentative D call TRBD1 (6 bases). Being an ORF, TRBV5-3 has a function that is uncertain. Trimming took 2 bases from V and 8 from J, leaving 22 bases between them. The CDR3 runs 16 residues. The CDR3 DNA sequence: TGTGCCAGAAGCTTATTGGGACAATCAGCCAAGAGAACCCAGTACTTC. Protein: CARSLLGQSAKRTQYF.

The chain joins TRBV19 to TRBJ2-7; 8 bases align to TRBD2. The CDR3 runs 14 residues. Germline CDR1 reads LNHDA; CDR2 reads SQIVND (reference sequence). The V and J ends lost 3 bases and 2 bases, in that order; junction bases with no gene match: 3. The CDR3 sequence is CASSIPGGTYEQYF. The DNA of the CDR3 is TGTGCCAGTAGTATCCCGGGAGGGACCTACGAGCAGTACTTC.

This CDR3 reads CASSPGGFGNQPQHF. The DNA for the CDR3 is TGTGCCAGCAGCCCCGGCGGTTTTGGGAATCAGCCCCAGCATTTT. V usage is TRBV7-8 and J usage is TRBJ1-5, with no clear D. The CDR3 loop spans 15 amino acids. Between the trimmed V and J ends, which lost 5 bases and 4 bases, there was a span of 15 bases. CDR1 and CDR2 from the germline V gene are SGHVS and FQNEAQ.